This TCR beta chain was recorded in a study of blood T cell repertoires in COVID-19. TCRdb's copy holds only in-frame clones and misses some; the assay was immunoSEQ multiplex PCR. The table includes 490,000 or so clones, roughly 90% detected once. The CDR3 totals 16 residues. The germline V and J ends were trimmed by 5 bases and 5 bases, with 19 bases remaining between them. Per the germline V gene, CDR1 is SGHVS and CDR2 is FQNEAQ. Recovered Cohort 3 donors showed two negative PCRs, clearance, or symptom resolution. This clone was seen a single time. This receptor was obtained from a woman in her forties who had recovered from COVID-19. J is TRBJ1-5 and V is TRBV7-8; D gene unclear. Sequenced material: PBMCs or T cells enriched from blood (not recorded which). The CDR3 loop is CASSAFPTGSHQPQHF. The CDR3 coding sequence is TGTGCCAGCAGCGCATTCCCCACGGGGTCCCATCAGCCCCAGCATTTT.